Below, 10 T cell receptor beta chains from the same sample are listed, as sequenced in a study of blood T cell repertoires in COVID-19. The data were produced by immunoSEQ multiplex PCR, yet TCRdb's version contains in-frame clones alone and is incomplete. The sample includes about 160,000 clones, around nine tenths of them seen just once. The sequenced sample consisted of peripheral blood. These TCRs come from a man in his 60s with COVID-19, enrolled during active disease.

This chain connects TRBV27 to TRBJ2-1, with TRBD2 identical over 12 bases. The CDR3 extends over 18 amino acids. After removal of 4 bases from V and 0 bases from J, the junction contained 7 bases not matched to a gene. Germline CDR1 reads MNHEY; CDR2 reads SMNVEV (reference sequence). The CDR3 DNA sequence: TGTGCCAGCAGTTCGCCGCCGGGACTAGCGGGCTCCTACAATGAGCAGTTCTTC. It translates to CASSSPPGLAGSYNEQFF.

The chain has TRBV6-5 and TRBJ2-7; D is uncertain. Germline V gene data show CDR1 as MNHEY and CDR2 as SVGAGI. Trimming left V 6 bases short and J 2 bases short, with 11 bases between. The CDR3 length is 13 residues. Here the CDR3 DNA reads TGTGCCAGCAGAACGGTCCGGGCCTACGAGCAGTACTTC. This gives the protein CASRTVRAYEQYF.

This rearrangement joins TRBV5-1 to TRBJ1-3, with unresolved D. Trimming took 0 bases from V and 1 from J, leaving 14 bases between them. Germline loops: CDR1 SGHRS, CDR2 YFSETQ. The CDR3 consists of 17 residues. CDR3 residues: CASSLEPTSYSGNTIYF. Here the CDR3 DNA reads TGCGCCAGCAGCTTGGAACCTACTAGCTATTCTGGAAACACCATATATTTT.

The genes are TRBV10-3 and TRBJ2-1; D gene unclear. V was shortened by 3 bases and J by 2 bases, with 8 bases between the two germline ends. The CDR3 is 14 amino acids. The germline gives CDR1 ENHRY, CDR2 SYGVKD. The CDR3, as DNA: TGTGCCATCAGTGAAGCTAATACCTACAATGAGCAGTTCTTC. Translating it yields CAISEANTYNEQFF.

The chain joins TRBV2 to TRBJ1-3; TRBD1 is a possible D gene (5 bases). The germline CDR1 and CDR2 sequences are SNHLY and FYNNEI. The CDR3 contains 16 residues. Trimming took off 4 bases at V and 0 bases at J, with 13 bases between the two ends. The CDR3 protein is CASSGLGAASGNTIYF. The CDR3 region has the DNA TGTGCCAGCAGTGGACTTGGGGCGGCCTCTGGAAACACCATATATTTT.

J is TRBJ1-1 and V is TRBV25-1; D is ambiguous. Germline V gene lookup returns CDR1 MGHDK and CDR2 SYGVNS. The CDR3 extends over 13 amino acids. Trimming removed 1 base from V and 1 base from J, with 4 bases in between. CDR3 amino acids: CASSEWRNTEAFF. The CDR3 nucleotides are TGTGCCAGCAGTGAATGGAGGAACACTGAAGCTTTCTTT.

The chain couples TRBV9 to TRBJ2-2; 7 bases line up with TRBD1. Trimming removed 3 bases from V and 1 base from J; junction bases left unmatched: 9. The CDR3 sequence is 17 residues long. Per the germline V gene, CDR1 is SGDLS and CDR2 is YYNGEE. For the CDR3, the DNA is TGTGCCAGCAGCGGCCCCCTAGGGACAGAGAACACCGGGGAGCTGTTTTTT. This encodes CASSGPLGTENTGELFF.

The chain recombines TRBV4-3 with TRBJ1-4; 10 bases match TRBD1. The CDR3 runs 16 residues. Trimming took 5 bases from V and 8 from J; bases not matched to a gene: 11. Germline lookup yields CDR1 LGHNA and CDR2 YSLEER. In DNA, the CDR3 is TGCGCCAGCAGCACCCAGCACGGGACAGGGGACGAAAAACTGTTTTTT. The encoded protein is CASSTQHGTGDEKLFF.

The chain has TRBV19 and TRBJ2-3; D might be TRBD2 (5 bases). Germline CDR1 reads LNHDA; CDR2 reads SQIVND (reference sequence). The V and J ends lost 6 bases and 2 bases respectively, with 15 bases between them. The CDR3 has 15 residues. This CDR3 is CASRPGKANTDTQYF. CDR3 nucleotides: TGTGCCAGTAGACCCGGGAAGGCCAACACAGATACGCAGTATTTT.

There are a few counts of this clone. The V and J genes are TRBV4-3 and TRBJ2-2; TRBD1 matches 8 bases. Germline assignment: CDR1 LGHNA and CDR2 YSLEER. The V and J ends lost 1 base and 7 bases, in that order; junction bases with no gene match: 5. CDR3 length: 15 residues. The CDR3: CASSQGPDRDGELFF. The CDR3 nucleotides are TGCGCCAGCAGCCAAGGCCCGGACAGGGACGGGGAGCTGTTTTTT.